The 28 T cell receptor beta chains given below trace back to one sample, sequenced in a study of HIV-infected patients and healthy controls. Each CDR3 protein gets one entry after TCRdb re-called the 5' RACE reads with MiXCR. The sample consists of about 64,000 distinct CDR3 sequences, roughly 21% of them appearing once. The sample comprised CD4+ T cells from blood. The receptor set was obtained from a human donor in good health.

This clonotype was counted at least ten times. The rearrangement uses TRBV16 and TRBJ2-7; TRBD1 aligns across 8 bases. Trimming at V came to 6 bases and at J to 5 bases, leaving 12 bases not matched to a gene. Germline V gives CDR1 KGHSY, CDR2 FQNENV. The CDR3 totals 15 residues. The chain's CDR3 is CASSGTGRGPDEQYF. DNA for the CDR3: TGTGCCAGCAGTGGGACTGGCAGGGGGCCGGACGAGCAGTACTTC.

This clonotype was seen a few times. The chain links TRBV6-5 to TRBJ2-3, with 13 bases that match TRBD2. Germline V gives CDR1 MNHEY, CDR2 SVGAGI. V lost 6 bases, J lost 4 bases, and 16 bases stayed unmatched. The CDR3 contains 19 residues. In DNA form, the CDR3 reads TGTGCCAGCAGCAAACTAGCGGGAGGGCCCGCGGGGCAAGCAGATACGCAGTATTTT. Amino acids: CASSKLAGGPAGQADTQYF.

This clonotype was seen ten or more times. The V gene is TRBV6-6, the J gene TRBJ1-1; D remains ambiguous. This CDR3 has 15 amino acids. V dropped 0 bases and J dropped 4 bases, with 12 bases sitting between them. CDR1 is MNHNY and CDR2 is SVGAGI in the germline V gene (reference sequence). The CDR3 DNA is TGTGCCAGCAGTTACTCGCCGGGCGTTGGCACTGAAGCTTTCTTT. Translated: CASSYSPGVGTEAFF.

This clonotype has only one observation. The conserved phenylalanine or tryptophan is not found at the CDR3 terminus, so this likely reflects a read error. The rearrangement links TRBV6-5 to TRBJ2-7, with 7 bases aligning to TRBD1. The germline gives CDR1 MNHEY, CDR2 SVGAGI. The CDR3 has 13 residues. Unmatched junction bases numbered 5, after V lost 6 bases and J lost 3 bases. CDR3 nucleotide sequence: TGTGCCAGCAGGGGACAGTCATTCTACGAGCAGTACTAC. This encodes CASRGQSFYEQYY.

This clonotype showed up many times. The chain employs TRBV14 and TRBJ2-7; D ambiguous. This CDR3 is built from 15 residues. The V gene lost 3 bases and the J gene lost 2 bases, with 14 bases spanning the gap. Germline CDR1 SGHDN, CDR2 FVKESK. The CDR3 DNA follows: TGTGCCAGCAGCCATGGCCGACGAGTAACCTACGAGCAGTACTTC. Amino acid sequence: CASSHGRRVTYEQYF.

There are many counts of this clonotype. The chain recombines TRBV6-5 with TRBJ1-2; 7 bases are shared with TRBD1. The germline V gene encodes CDR1 MNHEY and CDR2 SVGAGI. CDR3 length: 14 residues. V trimming: 7 bases; J trimming: 7 bases; junction bases outside the gene matches: 12. As DNA, the CDR3 is TGTGCCAGCATAAGAGGACAGGATGGAAGTGGCTACACCTTC. Amino acids: CASIRGQDGSGYTF.

The chain is built from TRBV11-2 and TRBJ2-1, with 7 bases aligning to TRBD2. This CDR3 contains 14 residues. The V gene's germline CDR1 is SGHAT and CDR2 FQNNGV. V shed 7 bases, J shed 5 bases, and the junction held 8 bases outside the gene matches. Here the CDR3 DNA reads TGTGCCAGCACACTAGCGTGGGAGAACAATGAGCAGTTCTTC. The encoded protein is CASTLAWENNEQFF.

This clonotype was counted ten times or more. The chain is built from TRBV6-5 and TRBJ1-5, with TRBD1 as a possible D gene (5 bases). The V gene's germline CDR1 is MNHEY and CDR2 SVGAGI. V was clipped by 0 bases and J by 7 bases, with 7 bases between them. This CDR3 is built from 13 residues. CDR3 sequence: CASSYSAGQPQHF. The CDR3 DNA is TGTGCCAGCAGTTACTCTGCAGGGCAGCCCCAGCATTTT.

This clonotype was found many times. J is TRBJ2-1 and V is TRBV10-3; the D is unclear. The CDR3 extends over 13 amino acids. Trimming removed 1 base from V and 4 bases from J, with 5 bases in between. Germline V gene sequence: CDR1 ENHRY, CDR2 SYGVKD. CDR3 bases: TGTGCCATCAGTGAGTTCCTGTACAATGAGCAGTTCTTC. This encodes CAISEFLYNEQFF.

The V gene is TRBV10-3, the J gene TRBJ1-1, with D perhaps TRBD1 (6 bases). V was pared by 5 bases and J by 5 bases, with 18 bases between. CDR1 is ENHRY and CDR2 is SYGVKD in the germline V gene. This CDR3 is built from 15 residues. The CDR3 protein is CAISPSGARGTEAFF. The CDR3 DNA sequence: TGTGCCATCAGTCCTTCGGGGGCGCGAGGGACTGAAGCTTTCTTT.

To note about this clonotype: An end of the junction differs from the germline gene, which may be a read error. The chain uses TRBV2 and TRBJ1-2, with D unresolved. The V gene's germline CDR1 is SNHLY and CDR2 FYNNEI. This CDR3 is 11 amino acids long. The CDR3 DNA follows: TGTGCCAGCATACGGTTGTATGGCTTCACCTTC. Residues: CASIRLYGFTF.

This clonotype appeared many times. V usage is TRBV29-1 and J usage is TRBJ2-5; D unresolved. The length of the CDR3 is 11 residues. Germline V gene sequence: CDR1 SQVTM, CDR2 ANQGSEA. V was clipped by 4 bases and J by 2 bases, with 5 bases between them. DNA of the CDR3: TGCAGCGTTGTAGAACAAGAGACCCAGTACTTC. It is translated as CSVVEQETQYF.

This clonotype was counted many times. V gene TRBV27 combines with J gene TRBJ2-5; the D call may be TRBD1 or TRBD2 (6 bases each). Trimming removed 2 bases at V and 8 bases at J, with 15 bases between. This CDR3 region has 14 residues. CDR1 is MNHEY, CDR2 SMNVEV, per germline (reference sequence). CDR3 nucleotide sequence: TGTGCCAGCAGTTTAAACGGGGGCGGCGGAACCCAGTACTTC. This encodes CASSLNGGGGTQYF.

The chain uses TRBV2 and TRBJ2-1; 10 bases map to TRBD1. The CDR3 length is 13 residues. Germline V gene sequence: CDR1 SNHLY, CDR2 FYNNEI. Trimming cost V 6 bases and J 8 bases; bases outside gene matches: 4. CDR3 in amino acids: CASRRQGADEQFF. DNA of the CDR3: TGTGCCAGCAGGAGACAGGGGGCGGATGAGCAGTTCTTC. The whole variable domain, remainder taken from reference TRBV2 and TRBJ2-1, is EPEVTQTPSHQVTQMGQEVILRCVPISNHLYFYWYRQILGQKVEFLVSFYNNEISEKSEIFDDQFSVERPDGSNFTLKIRSTKLEDSAMYFCASRRQGADEQFFGPGTRLTVL.

This sequence joins TRBV5-1 and TRBJ1-2; D perhaps matches TRBD1 (6 bases). Trimming pared 4 bases from V and 2 bases from J, leaving 15 bases between. CDR3 length: 15 residues. CDR1 and CDR2 from the germline V gene are SGHRS and YFSETQ. The CDR3 here is CASSRGQTANYGYTF. The CDR3 DNA is TGCGCCAGCAGCCGGGGACAAACGGCGAACTATGGCTACACCTTC.

This clonotype was recorded many times. The V gene is TRBV12-3 or TRBV12-4, the J gene TRBJ1-1; no firm D call. This CDR3 is built from 11 residues. V lost 6 bases and J lost 1, with 3 bases in between. CDR3 sequence reads: CASRQNTEAFF. CDR3 in DNA: TGTGCCAGCAGACAGAACACTGAAGCTTTCTTT.

This chain uses TRBV6-5 with TRBJ2-7, with a weak D call TRBD1 (6 bases). This CDR3 spans 15 amino acids. Germline V gives CDR1 MNHEY, CDR2 SVGAGI. V lost 0 bases and J lost 4, with 13 bases in between. DNA for the CDR3: TGTGCCAGCAGTTACTCGATTGGGGGCGCGTACGAGCAGTACTTC. It specifies CASSYSIGGAYEQYF.

This clonotype came up many times. The chain carries TRBV18 and TRBJ1-1, with 8 nucleotides matching TRBD1. Germline V gives CDR1 KGHSH, CDR2 LQKENI. J lost 0 bases, V lost 4 bases, and 10 bases had no gene match. The CDR3 contains 17 residues. The CDR3 sequence is CASSQGDRPPVNTEAFF. CDR3 in DNA: TGTGCCAGCTCACAGGGGGACAGGCCCCCGGTGAACACTGAAGCTTTCTTT.

At least ten counts were recorded for this clonotype. This chain connects TRBV18 to TRBJ1-5, with D possibly TRBD1 on 5 matching bases. Germline lookup yields CDR1 KGHSH and CDR2 LQKENI. CDR3 length: 13 amino acids. V lost 5 bases, J lost 6 bases, and 11 bases lay in between. The CDR3 DNA reads TGTGCCAGCTCATCGTCGACAGCTCAGCCCCAGCATTTT. Protein: CASSSSTAQPQHF.

This clonotype has only a few counts. V is TRBV12-5 and J is TRBJ2-5; D remains unclear. Looked up from germline, CDR1 is LGHNT and CDR2 is FRNRAP. The V gene lost 5 bases and the J gene lost 4 bases, with 11 bases spanning the gap. This CDR3 comprises 13 residues. CDR3: CASGPRPGETQYF. CDR3 DNA: TGTGCTAGTGGTCCACGACCGGGAGAGACCCAGTACTTC.

The chain uses TRBV7-8 and TRBJ1-5; D is unresolved. Germline V gene lookup returns CDR1 SGHVS and CDR2 FQNEAQ. The CDR3 has 15 amino acids. V was clipped by 2 bases and J by 0 bases, with 8 bases between them. This CDR3 is CASSLNSYSNQPQHF. The CDR3 coding sequence is TGTGCCAGCAGCTTAAACAGCTATAGCAATCAGCCCCAGCATTTT.

The sample holds many counts of this clonotype. The V gene is TRBV3-1, the J gene TRBJ1-5; unclear D gene. The CDR3 is 13 amino acids. Trimming removed 2 bases at V and 6 bases at J, with 8 bases between. CDR1 and CDR2 from the germline V gene are LGHDT and YNNKEL (reference sequence). The CDR3 nucleotides read TGTGCCAGCAGCCAATCCGGTCGTCAGCCCCAGCATTTT. As protein: CASSQSGRQPQHF.

Many counts were recorded for this clonotype. The CDR3 DNA follows: TGTGCCAGCAGCCAAGACTTTAGCGGGCCCGGACAAGAGACCCAGTACTTC. Its protein is CASSQDFSGPGQETQYF. This chain joins TRBV4-2 and TRBJ2-5; the match to TRBD2 covers 7 bases. The germline CDR1 and CDR2 sequences are LGHNA and YNFKEQ. CDR3 size: 17 residues. V was clipped by 0 bases and J by 2 bases; unmatched bases: 9.

This clonotype was observed many times. The chain couples TRBV14 to TRBJ1-6; unclear D gene. From germline, CDR1 is SGHDN and CDR2 FVKESK. V gave up 4 bases and J gave up 7 bases, with 11 bases separating them. CDR3 length: 14 amino acids. This chain's CDR3 is CASSLRIGNSPLHF. The CDR3 bases are TGTGCCAGCAGCCTCAGGATAGGGAATTCACCCCTCCACTTT.

This clonotype has a count of ten or more. The V call is TRBV29-1, the J call TRBJ1-1; D is unresolved. This CDR3 comprises 13 residues. The V and J ends lost 4 bases and 2 bases respectively, with 11 bases between them. The germline gives CDR1 SQVTM, CDR2 ANQGSEA. The CDR3 DNA sequence: TGCAGCGTTGGTCCCCTTTCAAACACTGAAGCTTTCTTT. Amino acids: CSVGPLSNTEAFF. Complete variable domain (other parts from reference TRBV29-1 and TRBJ1-1): SAVISQKPSRDICQRGTSLTIQCQVDSQVTMMFWYRQQPGQSLTLIATANQGSEATYESGFVIDKFPISRPNLTFSTLTVSNMSPEDSSIYLCSVGPLSNTEAFFGQGTRLTVV.

This rearrangement joins TRBV7-2 to TRBJ1-5; D not resolved. CDR3 length: 12 residues. Trimming left V 4 bases short and J 3 bases short, with 4 bases between. The V gene's germline CDR1 is SGHTA and CDR2 FQGNSA. The CDR3: CASSSDNQPQHF. CDR3 DNA: TGTGCCAGCAGCTCAGACAATCAGCCCCAGCATTTT. The full variable domain, completed using reference TRBV7-2 and TRBJ1-5, is GAGVSQSPSNKVTEKGKDVELRCDPISGHTALYWYRQSLGQGLEFLIYFQGNSAPDKSGLPSDRFSAERTGGSVSTLTIQRTQQEDSAVYLCASSSDNQPQHFGDGTRLSIL.

The V gene is TRBV24-1, the J gene TRBJ2-3; the match to TRBD2 covers 8 bases. The CDR3 has 16 amino acids. After removal of 3 bases from V and 0 bases from J, the junction contained 4 bases not matched to a gene. CDR1 is KGHDR and CDR2 is SFDVKD in the germline V gene. This chain's CDR3 is CATSDALADSTDTQYF. CDR3 sequence (DNA): TGTGCCACCAGTGATGCACTAGCGGACAGCACAGATACGCAGTATTTT.

This clonotype was recorded at least ten times. This rearrangement joins TRBV12-3 or TRBV12-4 to TRBJ2-1, with 7 bases aligning to TRBD2. With V trimmed by 1 base and J by 3 bases, 3 bases remained unmatched. The CDR3 consists of 15 residues. The DNA of the CDR3 is TGTGCCAGCAGTTTAGAGAGCGGGGTCTACAATGAGCAGTTCTTC. Translation: CASSLESGVYNEQFF.